This entry describes one T cell receptor (beta chain). Its specificity is unknown. The sequenced template was cDNA made from the entire isolated RNA. Clones were sequenced by immunoSEQ multiplex PCR, and TCRdb holds only the in-frame ones, with some missing. Of around 600,000 clones listed, under 15% are singletons. This sample is drawn from a study of beta chain features in type 1 diabetes. Study results and limitations: Significant though moderate, a shortening of TCRB CDR3s appeared in all four CD4+ subsets of Type 1 diabetes patients. Individuals with type 1 diabetes displayed fewer insertions and more deletions at VDJ junctions.

Sorted populations all had greater than 95% purity. The germline gives CDR1 SGHTA, CDR2 FQGNSA. Trimming removed 1 base from V and 8 bases from J; junction bases left unmatched: 5. The CDR3 sequence is 14 residues long. The genes are TRBV7-2 and TRBJ2-3, with 8 bases lining up with TRBD1. This sequence originates from a man aged 25 to 40 with type 1 diabetes. The specimen was naive CD4+ T cells from blood. The CDR3 DNA follows: TGTGCCAGCAGCTTAGTGCAGGGGGCTGCTACGCAGTATTTT. Its protein product is CASSLVQGAATQYF. Full variable domain (missing parts from reference TRBV7-2 and TRBJ2-3): GAGVSQSPSNKVTEKGKDVELRCDPISGHTALYWYRQSLGQGLEFLIYFQGNSAPDKSGLPSDRFSAERTGGSVSTLTIQRTQQEDSAVYLCASSLVQGAATQYFGPGTRLTVL.